The clone carrying this T cell receptor beta chain has just one count. Its antigen is unidentified. Sequencing used immunoSEQ multiplex PCR; TCRdb keeps in-frame clones, though not all of them. This table has about 110,000 clones, 90% to 95% appearing once. The entry originates in a study of T cell responses to AZD1222 COVID-19 vaccine. Study results and limitations: The number of AZD1222 recipients seropositive at baseline was only five to seven. Spike-specific TCR breadth rose after two AZD1222 doses, and depth rose as well. Repertoires were obtained solely post-peak T cell response.

The sample consisted of peripheral blood, taken on day 0 of AZD1222 vaccination. The TCR sequence derives from an adult in good health.

Here the CDR3 DNA reads TGTGCCAGCAGCTTGAGTGGCGAGATCTATGGCTACACCTTC. It codes for CASSLSGEIYGYTF. V gene TRBV5-6 combines with J gene TRBJ1-2, with unresolved D. From germline, CDR1 is SGHDT and CDR2 YYEEEE. CDR3 length: 14 amino acids. V lost 1 base and J 4 bases, leaving 11 bases between the germline ends.